This paragraph covers one T cell receptor (beta chain) sequence. CDR1 and CDR2 (germline): MDHEN, SYDVKM. The CDR3 runs 16 residues. V gave up 5 bases and J gave up 2 bases, with 16 bases separating them. Primers: 60 Vbeta forward and 13 Jbeta reverse. Libraries were prepared by immunoSEQ multiplex PCR; TCRdb keeps only in-frame clonotypes and omits some of them. The table lists 200,000 or so clones, 60% to 80% of them singletons. These data come from a study of cytomegalovirus exposure and HLA in healthy donors. The TCR sequence derives from a woman aged 25-40 years in good health and CMV-seropositive. Sequencing was performed on PBMCs. The genes are TRBV28 and TRBJ2-1; D may be TRBD2 (6 bases). The CDR3 region has the DNA TGTGCCAGCAGTGCCCTGGCCCTAGCGCCCTACAATGAGCAGTTCTTC. Translating gives CASSALALAPYNEQFF. Full variable domain (missing parts from reference TRBV28 and TRBJ2-1): DVKVTQSSRYLVKRTGEKVFLECVQDMDHENMFWYRQDPGLGLRLIYFSYDVKMKEKGDIPEGYSVSREKKERFSLILESASTNQTSMYLCASSALALAPYNEQFFGPGTRLTVL.